These 27 T cell receptor beta chains originate from one sample sequenced in a study of T cells after yellow fever vaccination. MiXCR, run by TCRdb on the 5' RACE reads, gives a single entry per CDR3 protein. The sample consists of 310,000 or so distinct CDR3 sequences, 3.6% of them appearing once. This specimen was PBMCs, taken on the day of the yellow fever booster vaccination. These receptors came from a man aged 18 to 29 who received the YFV17D yellow fever vaccine.

The CDR3 loop is CSARDNRGNSPLHF. CDR3 nucleotides: TGCAGTGCTAGAGATAACAGGGGAAATTCACCCCTCCACTTT. The chain carries TRBV20-1 and TRBJ1-6; 7 nucleotides line up with TRBD1. Germline V CDR1 and CDR2: DFQATT, SNEGSKA (reference sequence). The trim removed 0 bases at V and 7 bases at J, leaving 3 bases unmatched. The CDR3 extends over 14 amino acids.

This clonotype showed up many times. V and J are TRBV20-1 and TRBJ2-7; 13 bases fit TRBD2. J gave up 2 bases and V 5 bases, and 12 bases lay outside the gene matches. Germline assignment: CDR1 DFQATT and CDR2 SNEGSKA (reference sequence). This CDR3 contains 17 residues. CDR3 in DNA: TGCAGTGCTGGGTCGACTAGCGGGGGGACACTCCCCTACGAGCAGTACTTC. Protein: CSAGSTSGGTLPYEQYF.

Ten or more counts support this clonotype. The CDR3 region is CSARSDLQETQYF. DNA for the CDR3: TGCAGTGCTAGATCGGACCTCCAAGAGACCCAGTACTTC. The V and J genes are TRBV20-1 and TRBJ2-5, with unresolved D. With 2 bases removed from V and 1 base from J, the gap between germline ends came to 8 bases. Germline loops: CDR1 DFQATT, CDR2 SNEGSKA (reference sequence). CDR3 size: 13 residues.

CDR3 nucleotide sequence: TGTGCCAGCAGCCCCGTGCGTGGTAGCGGGATTACCAGCTCCTACAATGAGCAGTTCTTC. Translation: CASSPVRGSGITSSYNEQFF. The chain employs TRBV5-6 and TRBJ2-1; TRBD2 matches 8 bases. Losses at the gene ends were 4 bases for V and 0 bases for J; bases not matched to a gene: 18. CDR1 is SGHDT, CDR2 YYEEEE, per germline. The CDR3 runs to 20 residues.

This clonotype was seen ten or more times. The V and J genes are TRBV6-5 and TRBJ2-7, with 8 positions matching TRBD2. The germline CDR1 and CDR2 sequences are MNHEY and SVGAGI. Trimming at V came to 0 bases and at J to 7 bases, leaving 11 bases not matched to a gene. The CDR3 consists of 16 residues. The CDR3 loop is CASSYSPAGGGREQYF. CDR3 coding DNA: TGTGCCAGCAGTTACTCACCCGCCGGGGGGGGCCGAGAGCAGTACTTC.

The rearrangement links TRBV6-6 to TRBJ1-4, with 8 bases aligning to TRBD1. V was clipped by 4 bases and J by 4 bases; unmatched bases: 17. The CDR3 runs 19 residues. Germline CDR1 and CDR2: MNHNY and SVGAGI (reference sequence). The chain's CDR3 is CASSSGGTGLQLLNEKLFF. The CDR3 nucleotides read TGTGCCAGCAGTTCAGGGGGCACGGGACTCCAACTCCTTAATGAAAAACTGTTTTTT.

The rearrangement joins TRBV6-1 to TRBJ1-2; tentatively, D is TRBD1 (6 bases). CDR1 is MNHNS and CDR2 is SASEGT in the germline V gene. CDR3 size: 13 residues. V dropped 6 bases and J dropped 3 bases, with 11 bases sitting between them. CDR3 coding DNA: TGTGCCAGCAGCGCACAGGGCGACTATGGCTACACCTTC. Amino acids: CASSAQGDYGYTF.

The V gene is TRBV5-1, the J gene TRBJ2-5; 10 positions agree with TRBD1. J lost 2 bases, V lost 2 bases, and 3 bases had no gene match. The CDR3 contains 15 residues. Germline V gene data show CDR1 as SGHRS and CDR2 as YFSETQ. In DNA form, the CDR3 reads TGCGCCAGCAGCTTCCGGGACAGGGGTCAAGAGACCCAGTACTTC. Amino acid sequence: CASSFRDRGQETQYF. Looking up the rest from reference TRBV5-1 and TRBJ2-5 gives the full variable domain: KAGVTQTPRYLIKTRGQQVTLSCSPISGHRSVSWYQQTPGQGLQFLFEYFSETQRNKGNFPGRFSGRQFSNSRSEMNVSTLELGDSALYLCASSFRDRGQETQYFGPGTRLLVL.

The rearrangement joins TRBV6-1 to TRBJ1-2; no clear D. Germline lookup yields CDR1 MNHNS and CDR2 SASEGT. Trimming cost V 8 bases and J 4 bases, with 14 bases left between them. This CDR3 spans 13 amino acids. Here the CDR3 reads CASSYDIAYGYTF. The CDR3 DNA is TGTGCCAGCTCTTATGACATCGCCTATGGCTACACCTTC.

This clonotype was detected many times. The V call is TRBV20-1, the J call TRBJ1-1; D might be TRBD1 (6 bases). CDR1 is DFQATT, CDR2 SNEGSKA, per germline (reference sequence). The germline V and J ends were trimmed by 3 bases and 3 bases, with 11 bases remaining between them. CDR3 length equals 13 residues. Here the CDR3 reads CSASEDRYTEAFF. In DNA form, the CDR3 reads TGCAGTGCTAGCGAAGACAGGTACACTGAAGCTTTCTTT.

This clonotype has just a few counts. The CDR3 region has the DNA TGCAGTGCTAGGGGTCAGCCCGGGGGTTCACCCCTCCACTTT. This codes for CSARGQPGGSPLHF. The chain carries TRBV20-1 and TRBJ1-6; D possibly corresponds to TRBD1 (5 bases). The CDR3 runs to 14 residues. From germline, CDR1 is DFQATT and CDR2 SNEGSKA (reference sequence). The V gene lost 3 bases and the J gene lost 9 bases, with 15 bases spanning the gap.

The gene calls are TRBV9 and TRBJ2-5; maybe TRBD2 (5 bases). Germline assignment: CDR1 SGDLS and CDR2 YYNGEE. The ends were cut back, 1 base at V and 2 bases at J, with 15 bases in the middle. This CDR3 spans 16 amino acids. DNA of the CDR3: TGTGCCAGCAGCGTAACCTCAACGGGGAGTCAAGAGACCCAGTACTTC. Protein: CASSVTSTGSQETQYF.

In this sample, this clonotype turned up many times. The chain uses TRBV4-3 and TRBJ2-6, with D unresolved. Looked up from germline, CDR1 is LGHNA and CDR2 is YSLEER. V lost 0 bases, J lost 0 bases, and 12 bases lay in between. This CDR3 is 18 amino acids long. CDR3 DNA sequence: TGCGCCAGCAGCCAAGATCGTGCATTCGGCTCTGGGGCCAACGTCCTGACTTTC. This encodes CASSQDRAFGSGANVLTF.

The chain links TRBV5-1 to TRBJ2-7; 8 bases fit TRBD1. Germline V CDR1 and CDR2: SGHRS, YFSETQ. This CDR3 has 14 residues. Trimming took 4 bases from V and 3 from J; bases not matched to a gene: 6. DNA of the CDR3: TGCGCCAGCAGCCCGACAGGGGCGGGCTACGAGCAGTACTTC. Protein product: CASSPTGAGYEQYF.

The CDR3 sequence is CASGLSGYEQYF. CDR3 DNA: TGTGCCAGCGGCCTTTCTGGTTACGAGCAGTACTTC. V usage is TRBV7-2 and J usage is TRBJ2-7; D not resolved. CDR1 and CDR2 (germline): SGHTA, FQGNSA. V shed 8 bases and J shed 4 bases, with 12 bases lying between them. The CDR3 contains 12 residues.

The gene calls are TRBV20-1 and TRBJ2-7, with D unclear. Trimming took off 0 bases at V and 1 base at J, with 7 bases between the two ends. This CDR3 contains 13 residues. Germline V gives CDR1 DFQATT, CDR2 SNEGSKA (reference sequence). CDR3 DNA sequence: TGCAGTGCTAGAGATTTTCTTTCCTACGAGCAGTACTTC. Residues: CSARDFLSYEQYF.

This clonotype showed up just a few times. The chain recombines TRBV30 with TRBJ1-5; possibly TRBD1 for D (5 bases). The CDR3 has 13 residues. The germline gives CDR1 GTSNPN, CDR2 SVGIG (reference sequence). V was pared by 2 bases and J by 1 base, with 6 bases between. CDR3 sequence: CAWSQGSNQPQHF. The CDR3 coding sequence is TGTGCCTGGAGTCAGGGAAGCAATCAGCCCCAGCATTTT.

This clonotype has at least ten counts. The genes are TRBV12-3 or TRBV12-4 and TRBJ1-5, with D maybe TRBD1 (5 bases). The V gene lost 6 bases and the J gene lost 7 bases, with 16 bases spanning the gap. The CDR3 runs 14 residues. The CDR3 loop reads CASSRSGGRQPQHF. The CDR3 region has the DNA TGTGCCAGCAGCAGATCGGGGGGGAGGCAGCCCCAGCATTTT.

The DNA for the CDR3 is TGTGCCATCAGCTCGGGGCAGACCGCTAACTATGGCTACACCTTC. It yields the protein CAISSGQTANYGYTF. The chain couples TRBV10-3 to TRBJ1-2; TRBD1 is a possible D gene (5 bases). Germline-derived CDR1 and CDR2 are ENHRY and SYGVKD. The CDR3 consists of 15 residues. The V gene lost 6 bases and the J gene lost 0 bases, with 14 bases spanning the gap.

This clonotype was seen only a few times. The chain carries TRBV18 and TRBJ2-1; D ambiguous. V was cut by 0 bases and J by 3 bases, with 9 bases left in between. Germline lookup yields CDR1 KGHSH and CDR2 LQKENI. The CDR3 runs 15 residues. DNA of the CDR3: TGTGCCAGCTCACCACCCGACGGAAACTACAATGAGCAGTTCTTC. Translating gives CASSPPDGNYNEQFF.

The chain uses TRBV6-1 and TRBJ1-3; no definite D call. V was trimmed by 3 bases and J by 0 bases, leaving 12 bases between them. Per germline, CDR1 MNHNS and CDR2 SASEGT. CDR3 size: 16 residues. The CDR3 loop reads CASSEDAPNSGNTIYF. CDR3 DNA sequence: TGTGCCAGCAGTGAGGACGCACCCAACTCTGGAAACACCATATATTTT.

This clonotype has at least ten counts. V and J are TRBV4-3 and TRBJ2-3, with D possibly called TRBD1 or TRBD2 (6 bases each). The V end lost 0 bases, the J end lost 2 bases, and 15 bases lay between the germline ends. Germline CDR1 reads LGHNA; CDR2 reads YSLEER. This CDR3 comprises 17 residues. The CDR3 DNA follows: TGCGCCAGCAGCCAAGATCTCTACGGGGGCTACACAGATACGCAGTATTTT. This sequence encodes CASSQDLYGGYTDTQYF.

This clonotype was seen repeatedly, ten times or more. V usage is TRBV3-1 and J usage is TRBJ2-5, with 9 bases fitting TRBD1. CDR1 and CDR2 (germline): LGHDT, YNNKEL (reference sequence). This CDR3 contains 15 residues. Germline trimming cut 4 bases from V and 1 base from J; bases unmatched to any gene: 4. The CDR3: CASSLGQGPQETQYF. The DNA of the CDR3 is TGTGCCAGCAGCCTCGGACAGGGGCCCCAAGAGACCCAGTACTTC.

This clonotype was detected a few times. The chain is built from TRBV7-9 and TRBJ2-5, with 8 bases matching TRBD2. The CDR3 is 15 amino acids. Germline-derived CDR1 and CDR2 are SEHNR and FQNEAQ (reference sequence). The ends lost 5 bases at V and 5 bases at J; junction bases unmatched: 10. The chain's CDR3 is CASSQGREGRETQYF. The CDR3, as DNA: TGTGCCAGCAGCCAAGGCCGGGAGGGTCGGGAGACCCAGTACTTC.

The chain carries TRBV7-9 and TRBJ1-3; D is undetermined. The CDR3 has 16 amino acids. V was shortened by 1 base and J by 4 bases, with 14 bases between the two germline ends. Germline V lookup: CDR1 SEHNR, CDR2 FQNEAQ (reference sequence). The CDR3: CASSLVSETLGNTIYF. In nucleotides, the CDR3 is TGTGCCAGCAGCTTAGTATCGGAGACCCTCGGAAACACCATATATTTT.

J is TRBJ2-7 and V is TRBV5-4; 7 positions agree with TRBD1. V gave up 0 bases and J gave up 0 bases; unmatched junction bases: 0. The CDR3 length is 14 residues. Germline CDR1 and CDR2: SGHNT and YYREEE (reference sequence). In DNA form, the CDR3 reads TGTGCCAGCAGCTTGGGACAGGGCTCCTACGAGCAGTACGTC. Its protein product is CASSLGQGSYEQYV.

This clonotype turned up a few times. CDR3 DNA: TGCAGCGTTGAAGAAGGGGGGAGTGGGGTCGAGCAGTACTTC. This codes for CSVEEGGSGVEQYF. The chain uses TRBV29-1 and TRBJ2-7; D assignment may be TRBD1 or TRBD2 (6 bases each). This CDR3 region has 14 residues. The germline gives CDR1 SQVTM, CDR2 ANQGSEA. Trimming stripped 0 bases from V and 6 bases from J, with 15 bases between.